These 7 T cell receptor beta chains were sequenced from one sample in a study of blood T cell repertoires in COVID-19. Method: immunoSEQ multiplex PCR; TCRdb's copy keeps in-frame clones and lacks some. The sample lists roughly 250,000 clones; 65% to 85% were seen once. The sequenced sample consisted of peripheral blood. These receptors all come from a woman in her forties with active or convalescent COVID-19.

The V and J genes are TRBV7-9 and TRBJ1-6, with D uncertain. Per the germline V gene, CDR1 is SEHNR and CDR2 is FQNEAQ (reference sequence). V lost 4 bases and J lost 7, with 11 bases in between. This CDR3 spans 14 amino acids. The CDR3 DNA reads TGTGCCAGCAGCTCTTACAACACGAATTCACCCCTCCACTTT. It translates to CASSSYNTNSPLHF.

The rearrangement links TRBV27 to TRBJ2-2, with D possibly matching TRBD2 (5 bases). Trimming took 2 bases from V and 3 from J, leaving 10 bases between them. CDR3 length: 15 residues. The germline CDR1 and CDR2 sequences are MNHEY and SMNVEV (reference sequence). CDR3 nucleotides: TGTGCCAGCAGTTTAGCCGGGGTTGACACCGGGGAGCTGTTTTTT. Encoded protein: CASSLAGVDTGELFF.

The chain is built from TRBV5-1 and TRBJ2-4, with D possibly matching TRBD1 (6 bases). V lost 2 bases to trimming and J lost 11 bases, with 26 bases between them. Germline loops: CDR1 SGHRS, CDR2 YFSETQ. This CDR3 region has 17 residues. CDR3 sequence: CASSLNLVGTQGNLQYF. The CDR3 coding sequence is TGCGCCAGCAGCTTAAATCTCGTCGGGACCCAGGGGAACCTTCAGTACTTC.

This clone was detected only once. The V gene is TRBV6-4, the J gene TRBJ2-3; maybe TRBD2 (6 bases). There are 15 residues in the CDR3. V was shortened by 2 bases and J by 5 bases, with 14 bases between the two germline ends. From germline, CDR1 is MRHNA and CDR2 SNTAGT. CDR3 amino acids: CASSDRGNSGDTQYF. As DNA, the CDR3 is TGTGCCAGCAGTGACCGGGGGAATTCGGGAGATACGCAGTATTTT.

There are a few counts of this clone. The CDR3 nucleotides are TGCAGCGTTGACGGGGGAAGGAGCACAGATACGCAGTATTTT. Translation: CSVDGGRSTDTQYF. J is TRBJ2-3 and V is TRBV29-1; tentative D call: TRBD2 (6 bases). CDR1 and CDR2 (germline): SQVTM, ANQGSEA. The V end lost 3 bases, the J end lost 0 bases, and 10 bases lay between the germline ends. This CDR3 is 14 amino acids long.

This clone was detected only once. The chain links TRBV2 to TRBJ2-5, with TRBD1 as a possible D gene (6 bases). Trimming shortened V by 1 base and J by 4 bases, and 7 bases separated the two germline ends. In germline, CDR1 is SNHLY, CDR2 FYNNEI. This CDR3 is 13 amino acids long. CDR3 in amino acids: CASSEVGGETQYF. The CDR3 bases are TGTGCCAGCAGTGAAGTAGGGGGAGAGACCCAGTACTTC.

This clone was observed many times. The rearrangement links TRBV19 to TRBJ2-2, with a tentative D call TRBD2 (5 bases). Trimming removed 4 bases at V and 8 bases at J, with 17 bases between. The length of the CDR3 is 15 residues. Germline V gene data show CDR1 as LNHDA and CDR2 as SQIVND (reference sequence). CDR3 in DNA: TGTGCCAGTAGTAGGGGTGCGACGGGATCAGGGGAGCTGTTTTTT. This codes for CASSRGATGSGELFF.